This T cell receptor (beta chain) was sequenced in a study of blood T cell repertoires in COVID-19. Overall study context: Material from acute and convalescent COVID-19 was sourced from the United States, Italy and Spain. The cDNA or gDNA used as material had been derived from T cells, B-cell-depleted T cells, or PBMCs.

This CDR3 is 14 amino acids long. V dropped 4 bases and J dropped 1 base, with 10 bases sitting between them. The germline V gene has CDR1 SNHLY and CDR2 FYNNEI. In the authors' workflow: Amplification with reference gene primers provided the estimates of nucleated cell counts. TCRdb's table, derived via immunoSEQ multiplex PCR, lists solely in-frame clones and lacks some. The DNA gave D and trimming, while V, J and clone size come from that table. Counted here are over 75,000 clones, 65% to 80% occurring once; the ten biggest clones make up around 10%. Material for sequencing was peripheral blood. The sequence was collected from a man in his 70s with acute or convalescent COVID-19. The V call is TRBV2, the J call TRBJ1-1, with D tentatively TRBD1 (5 bases). The DNA for the CDR3 is TGTGCCAGCAGTGTCTTCGGGGGGAACACTGAAGCTTTCTTT. Residues: CASSVFGGNTEAFF.